This T cell receptor (beta chain) came from a study of T cells in Graves' hyperthyroidism and ophthalmopathy. Looking at the study overall: The authors collected peripheral blood at initial diagnosis, before any treatment.

For the diagnoses, clinical symptoms, serum thyroxine and TRAb, thyroid ultrasound and orbital computed tomography were used. The PBMCs studied were ones that came from 10 ml fresh peripheral blood. With V trimmed by 5 bases and J by 4 bases, 7 bases remained unmatched. The CDR3 is made up of 16 amino acids. Looked up from germline, CDR1 is SGHTA and CDR2 is FQGTGA. RNA transcripts yielded amplified TCR beta CDR3 regions. Researchers ran a first-round RT-PCR on the TCR CDR3 using the HTBI primer set. A single record per CDR3 protein comes from TCRdb applying MiXCR to the multiplex PCR reads. The table shows 300,000 to 450,000 distinct CDR3 sequences, with approximately 25% occurring only once. Comment on this clonotype: Its antigen remains unidentified.

Study-wide points: Most clonotypes expanded in the thyroid (above 0.001) were also present in blood.

The specimen was blood. The rearrangement joins TRBV7-3 to TRBJ2-2; TRBD1 matches at 10 bases. The TCR sequence derives from a man aged 50 to 60 with Graves' hyperthyroidism. The CDR3 is CASSPGTGVVTGELFF. CDR3 in DNA: TGTGCCAGCAGCCCGGGGACAGGGGTCGTCACCGGGGAGCTGTTTTTT.